This T cell receptor beta chain was observed in a study of blood T cell repertoires in COVID-19. Background on the study: From T cells, B-cell-depleted T cells, or PBMCs came the material, which was cDNA or gDNA.

Original handling: Amplification with reference gene primers provided the estimates of nucleated cell counts. The assay was immunoSEQ multiplex PCR, and TCRdb's table has in-frame clones only and misses some. For V, J and clone size, that table is used; D and trimming come from the DNA. The sample yields under 55,000 clones, roughly nine tenths seen once. Sequencing used peripheral blood. The clonotype comes from a human donor in a cohort sampled during active COVID-19.

DNA of the CDR3: TGTGCCAGCAGTTACTCGGCAGGGGGCGGGAATGAAAAACTGTTTTTT. Translated: CASSYSAGGGNEKLFF. This chain links TRBV6-6 with TRBJ1-4, with 8 bases fitting TRBD1. This CDR3 has 16 amino acids. Trimming took 0 bases from V and 5 from J; bases not matched to a gene: 5. CDR1 and CDR2 from the germline V gene are MNHNY and SVGAGI (reference sequence).